The present T cell receptor beta chain was sequenced within a study of neurological immune-mediated disorders. TCRdb re-called the 5' RACE reads through MiXCR, storing one row per CDR3 protein. The table includes over 90,000 distinct CDR3 sequences, 9.5% to 14% detected once. This clonotype came up many times. Its antigen is still unknown. As to time point: longitudinal time-point 3. Study conclusions and caveats: Patients with HTLV-1-associated myelopathy showed the most TCR clonal expansion. Those with multiple sclerosis showed the least, falling below healthy controls.

Per the germline V gene, CDR1 is LGHNA and CDR2 is YNFKEQ. V lost 1 base and J 6 bases, leaving 19 bases between the germline ends. The CDR3 consists of 16 residues. The sequence was obtained from a female donor with HTLV-1-associated myelopathy (HAM/TSP). Input material: PBMCs. The chain employs TRBV4-2 and TRBJ2-7; D uncertain. CDR3 residues: CASSQVMGHTLREQYF. For the CDR3, the DNA is TGTGCCAGCAGCCAAGTAATGGGTCACACACTACGCGAGCAGTACTTC.